This record looks at one T cell receptor (beta chain) sequence and its context. V gave up 1 base and J gave up 6 bases; unmatched junction bases: 10. The CDR3 runs 17 residues. Germline V CDR1 and CDR2: MDHEN, SYDVKM. Participants' reported clinical history set cohort assignment. Donors of Cohort 3 who recovered were those that had two negative PCRs, clearance, or symptom resolution. The source of the sample is a study of blood T cell repertoires in COVID-19. Sequencing used immunoSEQ multiplex PCR; TCRdb keeps in-frame clones, though not all of them. This sample has more than 350,000 clones; about 86% occur once, and the top ten carry roughly 10%.

Sequences were obtained from PBMCs or T cells enriched from blood (not recorded which). The chain couples TRBV28 to TRBJ1-5; 9 bases fit TRBD1. The TCR comes from a woman aged 50 to 60 who had recovered from COVID-19. The CDR3 spells CASSLSGTGFDGQPQHF. In DNA, the CDR3 is TGTGCCAGCAGTTTATCCGGGACAGGGTTTGACGGTCAGCCCCAGCATTTT.